This T cell receptor beta chain emerged from a study of cytomegalovirus exposure and HLA in healthy donors. Study-wide results and limits: Among the CMV-associated chains, three were confirmed in vitro as specific for CMV antigens. Cytomegalovirus association was listed for around 180 TCR beta chains. It was reported that the classifier diagnosed cytomegalovirus status with high specificity and sensitivity in both the original and validation cohorts.

Some clones are missing from TCRdb's copy, which holds only in-frame ones; the method was immunoSEQ multiplex PCR. The sample shows 250,000 to 300,000 clones, about 86% of them seen only once. Concerning this clone itself: As yet, its antigen is unknown.

Sequenced input: PBMCs. This receptor was identified in a woman in her late teens or twenties in good health and CMV-seronegative.

CDR3 sequence reads: CASSTRRSGNTIYF. The CDR3 coding sequence is TGTGCCAGCAGCACCAGGCGCTCTGGAAACACCATATATTTT. V is TRBV11-2 and J is TRBJ1-3; D not certain. The CDR3 consists of 14 residues. Trimming left V 5 bases short and J 0 bases short, with 8 bases between. CDR1 and CDR2 (germline): SGHAT, FQNNGV. Full variable domain (outside the CDR3, taken from reference TRBV11-2 and TRBJ1-3): EAGVAQSPRYKIIEKRQSVAFWCNPISGHATLYWYQQILGQGPKLLIQFQNNGVVDDSQLPKDRFSAERLKGVDSTLKIQPAKLEDSAVYLCASSTRRSGNTIYFGEGSWLTVV.